This T cell receptor (delta chain) originates from a study of delta chains in infants with herpesvirus infections (dated by TCRdb to 2021 to 2023). General notes on the study: From birth, the study prospectively followed a Ugandan infant birth cohort to characterize gammadelta T cell responses to primary cytomegalovirus (CMV) infection. The study looked for a public fetal Vdelta1/Vgamma8 gammadelta TCR clonotype in infants infected with CMV after birth. Previously published Belgian fetal and cord blood gammadelta TCR data were included only for comparison and were not generated in this cohort. gammadelta TCRs were sequenced from PBMC of 18 CMV-infected infants (one congenitally infected) and 8 CMV-uninfected infants with enough sample available. By approximate age, the infant blood samples fell into groups of 1.5, 4, 8 and 12 months.

Per the germline V gene, TSWWSYY is the CDR1 and QGS is the CDR2. The CDR3 numbers 18 residues from cysteine through phenylalanine. The read is trimmed to its CDR3 DNA, 54 bases read in frame from base 1. V sheds 3 bases and J sheds 0 bases, leaving 20 bases between their ends. About this clone: The target of this receptor is not known. This may stem from a read error, because a much larger clone lies one nucleotide away. Distinct nucleotide sequences in the sample also encode this CDR3.

The library was obtained by RT-PCR. To generate TCR cDNA, RNA from PBMC was reverse transcribed using SuperScript II together with primers specific for the gamma chain and the delta chain. Purification of cDNA was performed with AMPure XP beads, after which the cDNA was amplified and indexed with Illumina adapters by means of the Nextera XT Index Kit. Sequencing of gammadelta TCR libraries was carried out on an Illumina MiSeq using a V2 300-cycle kit. The paper's processing steps were these. Using MiXCR v2.1.12, CDR3 sequences were assembled, and reads were mapped onto D, J and V genes obtained from GenBank. VDJtools v1.2.1 was used to perform repertoire analyses of the CDR3 clonotypes. The public reads were reprocessed by TCRdb using CATT, and rows of matching DNA were later combined. These V and J calls originate from TCRdb's pipeline instead of the authors' own analysis. For this sample the table gives 1,500 or so delta-chain clones, of which roughly a third were detected only once. Jointly, the top ten make up around 20% of the sample.

What the study reported, not specific to this receptor: Within Vdelta1 cells, the frequency of the public clonotype appeared to be inversely correlated with age at infection and to decay rapidly, seemingly not persisting past roughly two months. The authors acknowledged a small sample size and a lack of race- or environment-matched controls, because almost all Ugandans acquire CMV before adulthood. The public clonotype was detected only at the first time point after infection and was not found in uninfected infants or in infants infected after 120 days. In CMV-uninfected infants, the public clonotype might still be present but below the detection limit. The public Vdelta1 clonotype was detected in about 20% of the 18 CMV-infected infants, namely three infected postnatally before 120 days of age and the congenitally infected infant.

Pregnant women getting prenatal care were recruited in Kampala, Uganda, and their infants were enrolled; maternal HIV status had to be documented. Home visits to families took place weekly, and collection of infant clinical information, oral swabs and peripheral blood began at 6 weeks of age and was repeated every 4 months after that. Blood was collected in heparin tubes, and PBMC were isolated by Ficoll-Paque density gradient centrifugation and cryopreserved. The sequence joins TRDV1 to TRDJ1, with a tentative D gene TRDD3 over 5 matching bases. This material consisted of peripheral blood, taken at time point 1 of longitudinal follow-up. The TCR comes from a human donor who was a Ugandan infant, either HIV-exposed or HIV-unexposed (not recorded which). The nucleotide sequence is TGTGCTCTTGGGGACACCGATACTGTGGGTGAGGACACCGATAAACTCATCTTT. Translated, it reads CALGDTDTVGEDTDKLIF.